These T cell receptor beta chains were read from a single sample in a study of cytomegalovirus exposure and HLA in healthy donors. Data came from immunoSEQ multiplex PCR; TCRdb stores just in-frame clones and leaves some out. The table has about 200,000 clones, roughly 80% seen once; the top ten hold around 15%. Sequencing used PBMCs. All receptors derive from a man aged 35 to 55 in good health and CMV-seronegative. CDR3s include the opening cysteine and the closing phenylalanine or tryptophan. D genes are given only for firm matches. Size is stated for part of the rows, as once, few or many counts, or as a class when the clone is expanded.

j_gene: TRBJ1-3
d_gene: .
abundance: .
v_gene: TRBV5-1
CDR3aa: CASSLGHPDIAGNTIYF
CDR3nt: TGCGCCAGCAGCCTCGGACACCCTGACATAGCTGGAAACACCATATATTTT

j_gene: TRBJ2-7
d_gene: TRBD2
abundance: once
v_gene: TRBV27
CDR3aa: CASKPGGSYEQYF
CDR3nt: TGTGCCAGCAAACCGGGAGGGTCCTACGAGCAGTACTTC

j_gene: TRBJ1-1
d_gene: TRBD1
abundance: .
v_gene: TRBV11-2
CDR3aa: CASSPTWTGLSEAFF
CDR3nt: TGTGCCAGCAGCCCTACGTGGACAGGTTTGTCTGAAGCTTTCTTT

j_gene: TRBJ2-1
d_gene: TRBD2
abundance: .
v_gene: TRBV11-3
CDR3aa: CASSYEAGVSYNEQFF
CDR3nt: TGTGCCAGCAGCTACGAAGCGGGAGTCTCCTACAATGAGCAGTTCTTC

j_gene: TRBJ1-5
d_gene: TRBD1
abundance: .
v_gene: TRBV19
CDR3aa: CASTRILGDRVNQPQHF
CDR3nt: TGTGCCAGTACCAGAATCCTCGGGGACAGGGTCAATCAGCCCCAGCATTTT

j_gene: TRBJ2-1
d_gene: TRBD2
abundance: once
v_gene: TRBV13
CDR3aa: CASSLGLRRGELDNEQFF
CDR3nt: TGTGCCAGCAGCTTAGGCCTAAGGCGGGGGGAATTGGACAATGAGCAGTTCTTC

j_gene: TRBJ2-7
d_gene: .
abundance: .
v_gene: TRBV6-1
CDR3aa: CASSETGIYEQYF
CDR3nt: TGTGCCAGCAGTGAAACGGGGATCTACGAGCAGTACTTC

j_gene: TRBJ1-2
d_gene: .
abundance: few
v_gene: TRBV9
CDR3aa: CASSVDSNYGYTF
CDR3nt: TGTGCCAGCAGCGTAGACAGCAACTATGGCTACACCTTC

j_gene: TRBJ1-2
d_gene: .
abundance: .
v_gene: TRBV28
CDR3aa: CASAQRQGGIHGYTF
CDR3nt: TGTGCCAGCGCCCAGAGGCAGGGAGGTATCCATGGCTACACCTTC

j_gene: TRBJ2-7
d_gene: TRBD1
abundance: .
v_gene: TRBV5-1
CDR3aa: CASSTWTGEDEQYF
CDR3nt: TGCGCCAGCAGCACTTGGACAGGGGAAGACGAGCAGTACTTC

j_gene: TRBJ1-1
d_gene: .
abundance: .
v_gene: TRBV2
CDR3aa: CASTASKMGSTEAFF
CDR3nt: TGTGCCAGCACCGCCAGCAAGATGGGGAGCACTGAAGCTTTCTTT